This record covers a single T cell receptor beta chain. Clones were sequenced by immunoSEQ multiplex PCR, and TCRdb holds only the in-frame ones, with some missing. The sample consists of about 180,000 clones, more than 70% of them appearing once. Germline CDR1 reads KGHDR; CDR2 reads SFDVKD. V was trimmed by 3 bases and J by 0 bases, leaving 11 bases between them. The CDR3 spans 16 residues. This record comes from a study of blood T cell repertoires in COVID-19. Study background: The cDNA or gDNA used as material had been derived from T cells, B-cell-depleted T cells, or PBMCs.

The origin of this receptor is a woman aged 25 to 39 with acute or convalescent COVID-19. Material for sequencing was peripheral blood. The chain is built from TRBV24-1 and TRBJ2-1; D is perhaps TRBD1 (6 bases). CDR3 loop: CATSDPGQSSYNEQFF. The DNA of the CDR3 is TGTGCCACCAGTGATCCCGGACAGAGCTCCTACAATGAGCAGTTCTTC.